This T cell receptor beta chain was captured by sequencing in a study of blood T cell repertoires in COVID-19. Study summary: There were acute and convalescent COVID-19 samples, and they came from the United States, Italy and Spain. T cells, B-cell-depleted T cells, or PBMCs provided the cDNA or gDNA that served as material.

Original handling: The authors estimated nucleated cell counts from reference gene primer amplification. TCRdb keeps only in-frame clones here, not all; method: immunoSEQ multiplex PCR. D and trimming come from the DNA, and the V and J calls and clone size come from that table. Among 84,000 or so clones, roughly 80% were seen once, and the ten largest hold roughly 15%. J lost 0 bases, V lost 0 bases, and 9 bases had no gene match. The germline V gene encodes CDR1 LGHDT and CDR2 YNNKEL (reference sequence). The CDR3 runs to 19 residues. Sequencing input: peripheral blood. The chain uses TRBV3-1 (or the pseudogene TRBV3-2) and TRBJ2-3, with 10 bases fitting TRBD2. This receptor was identified in a woman of 80 years or more with acute or convalescent COVID-19. The CDR3 protein is CASSQDGLAGATSTDTQYF. As DNA, the CDR3 is TGTGCCAGCAGCCAAGATGGCCTAGCGGGGGCCACTAGCACAGATACGCAGTATTTT.